This T cell receptor (beta chain) emerged from a study of blood T cell repertoires in COVID-19. V lost 8 bases, J lost 2 bases, and 10 bases lay in between. The germline CDR1 and CDR2 sequences are LNHDA and SQIVND (reference sequence). The CDR3 extends over 13 amino acids. Repertoires were generated with immunoSEQ multiplex PCR, while TCRdb's copy carries only in-frame clones and drops some. Here the sample spans roughly 80,000 clones, approximately 80% being singletons. The rearrangement links TRBV19 to TRBJ1-3; D not resolved. This sequence was found in a man aged 80 or over with acute or convalescent COVID-19. The sequencing sample was made of peripheral blood. The CDR3 reads CASGDQPGNTIYF. The CDR3 DNA reads as TGTGCCAGTGGAGATCAACCTGGAAACACCATATATTTT.